The 32 T cell receptor beta chains below were found in one sample sequenced in a study of T cells after yellow fever vaccination. Each CDR3 protein gets one entry after TCRdb re-called the 5' RACE reads with MiXCR. The sample comprises some 400,000 distinct CDR3 sequences, roughly 6.1% of which are singletons, and approximately 15% rests with the top ten. The sample was PBMCs, taken 5 days after the yellow fever booster vaccination. The receptors were sampled from a man aged 30-40 years who received the YFV17D yellow fever vaccine.

This clonotype was found many times. The chain carries TRBV5-1 and TRBJ2-7; D is undetermined. Germline assignment: CDR1 SGHRS and CDR2 YFSETQ. The CDR3 loop spans 13 amino acids. V dropped 0 bases and J dropped 4 bases, with 8 bases sitting between them. The CDR3 sequence is CASSLESGYEQYF. In nucleotides, the CDR3 is TGCGCCAGCAGCTTGGAATCCGGGTACGAGCAGTACTTC.

The J gene is TRBJ2-1, the V gene TRBV6-5, with TRBD2 matching 7 bases. The CDR3 length is 15 residues. Losses at the gene ends were 2 bases for V and 5 bases for J; bases not matched to a gene: 6. Per germline, CDR1 MNHEY and CDR2 SVGAGI. Here the CDR3 reads CASSYKRGNNNEQFF. The CDR3 DNA follows: TGTGCCAGCAGTTACAAGCGGGGCAATAACAATGAGCAGTTCTTC.

This clonotype was counted many times. This chain links TRBV5-1 with TRBJ2-3; tentatively, D is TRBD2 (7 bases). Trimming removed 1 base at V and 6 bases at J, with 15 bases between. The CDR3 totals 15 residues. Germline lookup yields CDR1 SGHRS and CDR2 YFSETQ. CDR3 sequence: CASSLSGDYEDTQYF. The CDR3 bases are TGCGCCAGCAGCTTGTCAGGGGACTACGAGGATACGCAGTATTTT. Combining the CDR3 with reference TRBV5-1 and TRBJ2-3 gives the whole variable domain KAGVTQTPRYLIKTRGQQVTLSCSPISGHRSVSWYQQTPGQGLQFLFEYFSETQRNKGNFPGRFSGRQFSNSRSEMNVSTLELGDSALYLCASSLSGDYEDTQYFGPGTRLTVL.

This clonotype was detected a few times. V and J are TRBV7-2 and TRBJ2-2; TRBD2 matches 7 bases. V trimming: 5 bases; J trimming: 4 bases; junction bases outside the gene matches: 4. This CDR3 contains 14 residues. Germline V gene data show CDR1 as SGHTA and CDR2 as FQGNSA. The CDR3 nucleotides read TGTGCCAGCAGCGCGCTAGCGGTCACCGGGGAGCTGTTTTTT. Protein sequence: CASSALAVTGELFF.

There are a few counts of this clonotype. V usage is TRBV3-1 and J usage is TRBJ2-6; no firm D call. The V gene's germline CDR1 is LGHDT and CDR2 YNNKEL (reference sequence). Trimming shortened V by 0 bases and J by 1 base, and 10 bases separated the two germline ends. CDR3 length equals 17 residues. Written as DNA, the CDR3 is TGTGCCAGCAGCCAAGAGGGTTTGGCTTCTGGGGCCAACGTCCTGACTTTC. This codes for CASSQEGLASGANVLTF.

This clonotype was counted a few times. The V call is TRBV5-1, the J call TRBJ2-1, with TRBD2 matching over 14 bases. Germline-derived CDR1 and CDR2 are SGHRS and YFSETQ. The junction had 5 bases not matched to a gene; V was cut back by 3 bases and J by 6 bases. This CDR3 region has 16 residues. The CDR3 DNA reads as TGCGCCAGCAGCTGGGGGACTAGCGGGAGATCCAATGAGCAGTTCTTC. Translation: CASSWGTSGRSNEQFF.

The sample holds many counts of this clonotype. The CDR3 nucleotides read TGCAGCGTTGGGCCCTCTCGAAGTTCCTACGAGCAGTACTTC. Its translation: CSVGPSRSSYEQYF. The V and J genes are TRBV29-1 and TRBJ2-7; D is uncertain. Looked up from germline, CDR1 is SQVTM and CDR2 is ANQGSEA. The CDR3 contains 14 residues. V lost 4 bases and J lost 1, with 14 bases in between.

The CDR3 nucleotides read TGTGCCAGCAGCTCCTCCAGGACAGGGGTCGGGGAGACCCAGTACTTC. This translates into CASSSSRTGVGETQYF. The J gene is TRBJ2-5, the V gene TRBV7-2, with 9 bases matching TRBD1. Trimming cost V 4 bases and J 5 bases; bases outside gene matches: 11. There are 16 residues in the CDR3. CDR1 and CDR2 (germline): SGHTA, FQGNSA.

The chain uses TRBV20-1 and TRBJ2-7; 9 nucleotides agree with TRBD2. Germline V gene data show CDR1 as DFQATT and CDR2 as SNEGSKA (reference sequence). V was clipped by 6 bases and J by 0 bases; unmatched bases: 6. The CDR3 contains 14 residues. The CDR3 sequence is CSAKLAGRSYEQYF. The CDR3 coding sequence is TGCAGTGCCAAGCTAGCGGGACGCTCCTACGAGCAGTACTTC.

This clonotype was observed a few times. The chain has TRBV20-1 and TRBJ2-6, with D unclear. The germline CDR1 and CDR2 sequences are DFQATT and SNEGSKA (reference sequence). The V gene lost 4 bases and the J gene lost 4 bases, with 8 bases spanning the gap. This CDR3 spans 13 amino acids. The CDR3 sequence is CSAKPSGANVLTF. The DNA of the CDR3 is TGCAGTGCTAAACCGTCCGGGGCCAACGTCCTGACTTTC.

The rearrangement links TRBV4-3 to TRBJ2-2; D ambiguous. The V end lost 1 base, the J end lost 1 base, and 7 bases lay between the germline ends. The CDR3 length is 15 residues. The V gene's germline CDR1 is LGHNA and CDR2 YSLEER. CDR3 sequence (DNA): TGCGCCAGCAGCCAAGGACTGGGGAACACCGGGGAGCTGTTTTTT. Residues: CASSQGLGNTGELFF.

This clonotype was observed at least ten times. The CDR3 coding sequence is TGTGCCAGCAGCTTAGCGAGTAGCCCCGGGGAGCTGTTTTTT. This encodes CASSLASSPGELFF. The gene calls are TRBV7-2 and TRBJ2-2; D is ambiguous. CDR1 is SGHTA and CDR2 is FQGNSA in the germline V gene. V lost 0 bases, J lost 6 bases, and 8 bases lay in between. The CDR3 contains 14 residues.

The chain links TRBV3-1 to TRBJ2-3; TRBD2 matches 7 bases. The CDR3 is 15 residues long. Trimming took 1 base from V and 4 from J; bases not matched to a gene: 5. Germline loops: CDR1 LGHDT, CDR2 YNNKEL (reference sequence). The CDR3 bases are TGTGCCAGCAGCCAAGTTGAGACTAGCCCAGATACGCAGTATTTT. This encodes CASSQVETSPDTQYF.

The gene calls are TRBV6-2 or TRBV6-3 and TRBJ2-7; D ambiguous. The CDR3 contains 11 residues. V dropped 3 bases and J dropped 6 bases, with 6 bases sitting between them. CDR1 is MNHEY, CDR2 SVGEGT, per germline. This CDR3 reads CASSYTFEQYF. The CDR3 DNA reads as TGTGCCAGCAGTTATACCTTCGAGCAGTACTTC.

This chain joins TRBV7-9 and TRBJ2-7; possibly TRBD2 for D (6 bases). Per germline, CDR1 SEHNR and CDR2 FQNEAQ (reference sequence). The CDR3 contains 15 residues. V shed 5 bases and J shed 6 bases, with 20 bases lying between them. DNA for the CDR3: TGTGCCAGCAGCCCCGGGGATCGGGAGTTGGTCGAGCAGTACTTC. This codes for CASSPGDRELVEQYF.

This clonotype was recorded a few times. This chain uses TRBV7-2 with TRBJ2-5; TRBD2 is a possible D gene (5 bases). Germline V gives CDR1 SGHTA, CDR2 FQGNSA. This CDR3 is built from 15 residues. Trimming took off 5 bases at V and 7 bases at J, with 20 bases between the two ends. The CDR3 DNA reads as TGTGCCAGCAGCCCCCGGAACCGCGGCGGAGGGACCCAGTACTTC. It specifies CASSPRNRGGGTQYF.

The table lists this clonotype with many counts. The genes are TRBV5-1 and TRBJ2-2; no firm D call. Germline V CDR1 and CDR2: SGHRS, YFSETQ. This CDR3 has 12 amino acids. Trimming removed 7 bases at V and 4 bases at J, with 8 bases between. Here the CDR3 DNA reads TGCGCCAGCGAGACAACCACCGGGGAGCTGTTTTTT. Its protein product is CASETTTGELFF.

The chain recombines TRBV3-1 with TRBJ2-7, with 7 positions matching TRBD2. The CDR3 contains 16 residues. Germline loops: CDR1 LGHDT, CDR2 YNNKEL (reference sequence). The trim removed 0 bases at V and 7 bases at J, leaving 12 bases unmatched. CDR3 bases: TGTGCCAGCAGCCAAGATGTGGGCGGGAGTCCGGGAGAGCAGTACTTC. Translated: CASSQDVGGSPGEQYF.

The V and J genes are TRBV9 and TRBJ2-5; 7 bases line up with TRBD1. V lost 7 bases to trimming and J lost 4 bases; unmatched junction nucleotides: 10. The CDR3 runs 14 residues. Germline V gene data show CDR1 as SGDLS and CDR2 as YYNGEE. The CDR3 DNA is TGTGCCAGCGCCGGGACAGCCGGTGGAGAGACCCAGTACTTC. Its translation is CASAGTAGGETQYF.

This clonotype was seen a handful of times. This chain uses TRBV25-1 with TRBJ2-6, with TRBD1 matching 9 bases. The germline CDR1 and CDR2 sequences are MGHDK and SYGVNS. J lost 0 bases, V lost 5 bases, and 8 bases had no gene match. CDR3 size: 18 residues. The CDR3 DNA follows: TGTGCCAGCAGTCAGGGGGGACAGGGTTTCTCTGGGGCCAACGTCCTGACTTTC. Its protein product is CASSQGGQGFSGANVLTF.

The chain uses TRBV18 and TRBJ1-4; D is unresolved. This CDR3 spans 15 amino acids. Germline loops: CDR1 KGHSH, CDR2 LQKENI. Deletions cut 0 bases from V and 4 bases from J, with 9 bases between. The CDR3 loop reads CASSPPRIGNEKLFF. The CDR3 bases are TGTGCCAGCTCACCACCGAGGATTGGTAATGAAAAACTGTTTTTT. Together with reference TRBV18 and TRBJ1-4, the CDR3 gives the full variable domain: NAGVMQNPRHLVRRRGQEARLRCSPMKGHSHVYWYRQLPEEGLKFMVYLQKENIIDESGMPKERFSAEFPKEGPSILRIQQVVRGDSAAYFCASSPPRIGNEKLFFGSGTQLSVL.

This clonotype was counted many times. The chain links TRBV10-3 to TRBJ1-2, with 7 bases lining up with TRBD1. This CDR3 comprises 15 residues. Germline-derived CDR1 and CDR2 are ENHRY and SYGVKD. Trimming cost V 0 bases and J 5 bases; bases outside gene matches: 6. CDR3 loop: CAISESGQATYGYTF. CDR3 in DNA: TGTGCCATCAGTGAGTCCGGACAGGCCACTTATGGCTACACCTTC.

This clonotype appeared many times. This chain connects TRBV20-1 to TRBJ2-1; 7 bases match TRBD2. J gave up 13 bases and V 5 bases, and 5 bases lay outside the gene matches. The V gene's germline CDR1 is DFQATT and CDR2 SNEGSKA (reference sequence). The CDR3 length is 10 residues. The CDR3 region has the DNA TGCAGTGCTGGGAGGGGTGGACAGTTCTTC. Translated: CSAGRGGQFF.

The chain carries TRBV4-2 and TRBJ2-5; TRBD2 matches at 9 bases. CDR1 and CDR2 (germline): LGHNA, YNFKEQ. This CDR3 is built from 17 residues. Unmatched junction bases numbered 7, after V lost 1 base and J lost 1 base. CDR3 sequence: CASSQGGREGIQETQYF. The DNA of the CDR3 is TGTGCCAGCAGCCAAGGGGGGCGGGAGGGGATCCAAGAGACCCAGTACTTC.

The table lists this clonotype with many counts. The chain couples TRBV7-9 to TRBJ2-7; D is unresolved. Germline V gene sequence: CDR1 SEHNR, CDR2 FQNEAQ (reference sequence). The germline V and J ends were trimmed by 6 bases and 2 bases, with 14 bases remaining between them. The CDR3 totals 14 residues. CDR3 sequence: CASSTTDPPYEQYF. The CDR3 coding sequence is TGTGCCAGCAGTACGACGGACCCTCCCTACGAGCAGTACTTC.

This clonotype was observed a handful of times. V gene TRBV5-1 combines with J gene TRBJ2-2; D perhaps matches TRBD1 (6 bases). The germline gives CDR1 SGHRS, CDR2 YFSETQ. Trimming left V 0 bases short and J 8 bases short, with 11 bases between. This CDR3 spans 14 amino acids. DNA for the CDR3: TGCGCCAGCAGCTTGGAGTTCGGGACAGGGGAGCTGTTTTTT. Translated, it gives CASSLEFGTGELFF.

The CDR3 DNA reads as TGTGCCAGCAGCGGGGTGGCGGGAGGGCGACATGAGCAGTTCTTC. Its translation: CASSGVAGGRHEQFF. The V and J genes are TRBV7-2 and TRBJ2-1, with 9 positions matching TRBD2. Germline-derived CDR1 and CDR2 are SGHTA and FQGNSA. This CDR3 has 15 amino acids. Trimming took 5 bases from V and 8 from J; bases not matched to a gene: 10. Filled out from reference TRBV7-2 and TRBJ2-1, the complete variable domain reads GAGVSQSPSNKVTEKGKDVELRCDPISGHTALYWYRQSLGQGLEFLIYFQGNSAPDKSGLPSDRFSAERTGGSVSTLTIQRTQQEDSAVYLCASSGVAGGRHEQFFGPGTRLTVL.

This clonotype was seen only a few times. The chain employs TRBV6-1 and TRBJ2-1; 9 bases align to TRBD1. Germline V gives CDR1 MNHNS, CDR2 SASEGT. The CDR3 spans 16 residues. Losses at the gene ends were 6 bases for V and 0 bases for J; bases not matched to a gene: 6. CDR3 residues: CASRWTGASSYNEQFF. As DNA, the CDR3 is TGTGCCAGCAGATGGACAGGGGCGAGCTCCTACAATGAGCAGTTCTTC.

The table lists this clonotype with many counts. This chain uses TRBV2 with TRBJ2-7, with 9 bases lining up with TRBD1. J was trimmed by 9 bases and V by 5 bases; bases with no gene match: 17. This CDR3 has 16 residues. Germline CDR1 is SNHLY and CDR2 is FYNNEI. CDR3 bases: TGTGCCAGCAGTAAGACCGGGACAGGGAGGGCTTTGGGGCAGTACTTC. Its protein is CASSKTGTGRALGQYF.

The rearrangement uses TRBV12-3 or TRBV12-4 and TRBJ2-1; weak D call: TRBD2 (5 bases). Trimming left V 8 bases short and J 8 bases short, with 22 bases between. CDR3 length: 15 residues. This CDR3 is CASGEWRASLDEQFF. CDR3 bases: TGTGCCAGCGGGGAATGGCGGGCATCTCTGGATGAGCAGTTCTTC.

This clonotype was recorded a few times. V and J are TRBV20-1 and TRBJ1-5; 12 nucleotides align to TRBD1. The germline V gene encodes CDR1 DFQATT and CDR2 SNEGSKA (reference sequence). This CDR3 has 18 amino acids. Trimming at V came to 5 bases and at J to 4 bases, leaving 15 bases not matched to a gene. The CDR3 DNA sequence: TGCAGTGCTCAGAGGCCGGGACAGGGGGCCTTTCGAAATCAGCCCCAGCATTTT. Residues: CSAQRPGQGAFRNQPQHF.

V and J are TRBV7-2 and TRBJ2-3; D is perhaps TRBD2 (5 bases). The CDR3 is 16 residues long. Germline assignment: CDR1 SGHTA and CDR2 FQGNSA. Trimming removed 5 bases from V and 11 bases from J, with 26 bases in between. The CDR3 nucleotides read TGTGCCAGCAGCCCGCGGACGGGATCTCACTTTGGGATGCAGTATTTT. Translating gives CASSPRTGSHFGMQYF.